This T cell receptor (beta chain) came from a study of cytotoxic CD8 clonotypes in ibrutinib-treated CLL. Overall study findings and caveats: Researchers report that baseline clonality outpaced age-matched healthy donors and tracked circulating CD8+ T-cell counts.

V lost 3 bases to trimming and J lost 4 bases; unmatched junction nucleotides: 20. CDR1 and CDR2 (germline): MDHEN, SYDVKM. The CDR3 sequence is 21 residues long. Profiled with immunoSEQ multiplex PCR; TCRdb holds only in-frame clones, not every one. Seen here are approximately 92,000 clones, approximately 77% observed once, and the top ten hold approximately 25%. On this clone: Its cognate antigen is unknown.

This chain uses TRBV28 with TRBJ2-1; TRBD1 matches 11 bases. The clonotype originates from a human donor with chronic lymphocytic leukemia. Specimen: PBMCs, collected after 24 months of ibrutinib treatment. The CDR3 nucleotides are TGTGCCAGCAGTTTGGTTATGGGACAGGGGGAACCCCATGGGAAGTACAATGAGCAGTTCTTC. Translation gives CASSLVMGQGEPHGKYNEQFF.